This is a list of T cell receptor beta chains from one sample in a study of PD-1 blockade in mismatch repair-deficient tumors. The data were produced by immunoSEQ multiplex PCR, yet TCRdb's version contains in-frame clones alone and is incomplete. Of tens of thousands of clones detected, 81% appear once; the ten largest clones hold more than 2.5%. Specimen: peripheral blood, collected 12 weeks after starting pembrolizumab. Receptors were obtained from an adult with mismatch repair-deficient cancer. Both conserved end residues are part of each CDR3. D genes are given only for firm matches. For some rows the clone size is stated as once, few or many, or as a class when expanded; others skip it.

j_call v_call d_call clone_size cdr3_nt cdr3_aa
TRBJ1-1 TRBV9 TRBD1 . TGTGCCAGCAGTTTGACAGGGGGCACTGAAGCTTTCTTT CASSLTGGTEAFF
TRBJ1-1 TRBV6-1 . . TGTGCCAGCAGTGAAAGACAGGACACTGAAGCTTTCTTT CASSERQDTEAFF
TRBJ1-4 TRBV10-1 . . TGCGCCAGCAGCCAGAGGGGAACAGGTAATGAAAAACTGTTTTTT CASSQRGTGNEKLFF
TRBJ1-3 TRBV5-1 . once TGCGCCAGCAGCTTTTCAGCGGGAAACACCATATATTTT CASSFSAGNTIYF
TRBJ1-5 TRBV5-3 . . TGTGCCAGAAGCTTGGTGGGCGGCAATCAGCCCCAGCATTTT CARSLVGGNQPQHF
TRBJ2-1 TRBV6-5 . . TGTGCCAGCAGTTACTCGAGAGGAGAGCAGTTCTTC CASSYSRGEQFF
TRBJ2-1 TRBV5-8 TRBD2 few TGTGCCAGCAGCTTGGACGGACTAGCGGGAGTCTACAATGAGCAGTTCTTC CASSLDGLAGVYNEQFF
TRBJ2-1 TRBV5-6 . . TGTGCCAGCAGCTCGGACCTCTACAATGAGCAGTTCTTC CASSSDLYNEQFF
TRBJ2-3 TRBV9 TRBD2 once TGTGCCAGCAGCGCCACTAGCGGGAGAACAGATACGCAGTATTTT CASSATSGRTDTQYF
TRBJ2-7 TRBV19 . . TGTGCCAGTAGTATAGACCGGGGCCCCTACGAGCAGTACTTC CASSIDRGPYEQYF
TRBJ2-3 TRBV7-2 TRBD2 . TGTGCCAGCAGCTTAGGTCCTAGCGGGGGCACAGATACGCAGTATTTT CASSLGPSGGTDTQYF
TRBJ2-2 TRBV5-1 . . TGCGCCAGCAGCTTGGGGGTACCGGGCAGCCGCCGCAACACCGGGGAGCTGTTTTTT CASSLGVPGSRRNTGELFF
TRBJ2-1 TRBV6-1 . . TGTGCCAGCAGTGATGGGGAAGCCTCCTACAATGAGCAGTTCTTC CASSDGEASYNEQFF
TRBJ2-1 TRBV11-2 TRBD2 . TGTGCCAGCAGCTGGGATTTCTTGAGCGGGAGGGATTCGAGGAATGAGCAGTTCTTC CASSWDFLSGRDSRNEQFF
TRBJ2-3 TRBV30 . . TGTGCCTGGAGTGGGCGTCGTTTGGATACGCAGTATTTT CAWSGRRLDTQYF
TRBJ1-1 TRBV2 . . TGTGCCAGCAGTCTGCGGACACCAAACACTGAAGCTTTCTTT CASSLRTPNTEAFF
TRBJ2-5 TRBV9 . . TGTGCCAGCAGCGTAGGAGGCGGGAAAGAGACCCAGTACTTC CASSVGGGKETQYF
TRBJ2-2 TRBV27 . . TGTGCCAGCAGTTTAATGGCTGGGAGCGACACCGGGGAGCTGTTTTTT CASSLMAGSDTGELFF
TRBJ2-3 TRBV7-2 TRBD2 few TGTGCCAGCAGCTTAACGGGGGGGGCAGATACGCAGTATTTT CASSLTGGADTQYF
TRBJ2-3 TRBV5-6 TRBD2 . TGTGCCAGCAGCCCCGAAGGAGCGGGAGGCCTCGTCACAGATACGCAGTATTTT CASSPEGAGGLVTDTQYF
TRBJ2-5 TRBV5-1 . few TGCGCCAGCACGGAGTTCGCGCCCCAAGAGACCCAGTACTTC CASTEFAPQETQYF
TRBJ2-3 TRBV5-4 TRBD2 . TGTGCCAGCAGCTTAAGGCTAGCGGGAAATTCACCGTATTTT CASSLRLAGNSPYF
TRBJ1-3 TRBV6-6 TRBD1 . TGTGCCAGCAAATGGACAGGGGGGGACACCATATATTTT CASKWTGGDTIYF
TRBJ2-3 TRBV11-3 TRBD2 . TGTGCCAGCAGCTCTCTGGGACTAGCGGACGCAGATACGCAGTATTTT CASSSLGLADADTQYF
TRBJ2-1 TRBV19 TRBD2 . TGTGCCAGTAGTACCTCGCTACTAGCGGGGAGTTCCTACAATGAGCAGTTCTTC CASSTSLLAGSSYNEQFF
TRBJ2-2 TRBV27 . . TGTGCCAGCACTCGGACTTTCGGGAACACCGGGGAGCTGTTTTTT CASTRTFGNTGELFF
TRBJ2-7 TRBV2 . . TGTGCCAGCAGTGAGCGGGACTACGAGCAGTACTTC CASSERDYEQYF
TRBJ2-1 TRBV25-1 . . TGTGCCAGCAGTGATGGGGTAGTATCCTACAATGAGCAGTTCTTC CASSDGVVSYNEQFF
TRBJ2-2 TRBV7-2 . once TGTGCCAGCAGCCCTAGGGGCGGGACGAACACCGGGGAGCTGTTTTTT CASSPRGGTNTGELFF
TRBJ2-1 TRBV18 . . TGTGCCAGCTCCTCTAGCGTCTCCTACAATGAGCAGTTCTTC CASSSSVSYNEQFF
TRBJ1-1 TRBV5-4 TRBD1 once TGTGCCAGCAGCCGAACACAAGACAGGGGGCTCGAAGCTTTCTTT CASSRTQDRGLEAFF
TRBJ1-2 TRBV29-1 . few TGCAGCGCCCACTTAACCGAGGGCTACACCTTC CSAHLTEGYTF
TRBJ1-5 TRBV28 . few TGTGCCAGCAGCATTCAGGGTGGTAGCAATCAGCCCCAGCATTTT CASSIQGGSNQPQHF
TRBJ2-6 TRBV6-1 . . TGTGCCAGCAGTGAAGAGCTGGGTTCGATATCTGGGGCCAACGTCCTGACTTTC CASSEELGSISGANVLTF
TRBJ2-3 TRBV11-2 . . TGTGCCAGCAGCCTTATAGCAGATACGCAGTATTTT CASSLIADTQYF
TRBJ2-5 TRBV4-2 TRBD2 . TGTGCCAGCAGCCAAGGCGGGAGCGGGGAGACCCAGTACTTC CASSQGGSGETQYF
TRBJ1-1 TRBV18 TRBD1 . TGTGCCAGCTCTGAGGGACAGGGGCGAGAAGCTTTCTTT CASSEGQGREAFF
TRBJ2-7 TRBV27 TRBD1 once TGTGCCAGCAGCCCCCTGGGGACAGGGAGATCCTACGAGCAGTACTTC CASSPLGTGRSYEQYF
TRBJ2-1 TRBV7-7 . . TGTGCTAGCAGCTTAGAGAGGGGGGAGCAGTTCTTC CASSLERGEQFF
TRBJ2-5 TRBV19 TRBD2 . TGTGCCAGTAGTGACCACCAGGGCGGGAGGTTGACCCAGTACTTC CASSDHQGGRLTQYF
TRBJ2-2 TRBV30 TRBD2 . TGTGCCTGGGTGGGTGGCGGGAGTAGGACCGGGGAGCTGTTTTTT CAWVGGGSRTGELFF
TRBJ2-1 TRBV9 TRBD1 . TGTGCCAGCAGCGGCACCGGGACAGCGAATGAGCAGTTCTTC CASSGTGTANEQFF
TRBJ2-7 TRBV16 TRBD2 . TGTGCCAGCAGCCCTGTAGGAGGGAGGGCCCTTTTCGAGCAGTACTTC CASSPVGGRALFEQYF
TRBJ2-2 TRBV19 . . TGTGCCAGTAGAGGCCTCGCGAACACCGGGGAGCTGTTTTTT CASRGLANTGELFF
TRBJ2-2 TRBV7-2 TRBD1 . TGTGCCAGCAGCTTCCCGACAGGGGTAACATCCGGGGAGCTGTTTTTT CASSFPTGVTSGELFF